Listed here is a single T cell receptor (beta chain). What it binds is unknown. TCRdb ran MiXCR on the 5' RACE reads and lists one entry per CDR3 protein. The profile shows about 360,000 distinct CDR3 sequences, 20% to 25% of them singletons. This sample is part of a study of CD8 T cells in ankylosing spondylitis. Germline V gene sequence: CDR1 MGHRA, CDR2 YSYEKL. CDR3 length equals 14 residues. Trimming took 10 bases from V and 2 from J, leaving 16 bases between them. Overall study findings and caveats: The authors found the disease-linked clones to be CD8+ and relatively rare in peripheral blood.

This TCR derives from a male donor with ankylosing spondylitis or in good health (not recorded which). This chain links TRBV4-1 with TRBJ2-3, with D unresolved. Sequenced material: blood, either unsorted or a sorted T cell fraction (not recorded which). In nucleotides, the CDR3 is TGCGCCACCCAAATTGACCCACTCACAGATACGCAGTATTTT. Amino acids: CATQIDPLTDTQYF.